The TCR beta chain under discussion was sequenced for a study of cytotoxic CD8 clonotypes in ibrutinib-treated CLL. CDR1 is SQVTM and CDR2 is ANQGSEA in the germline V gene. V lost 2 bases and J 0 bases, leaving 7 bases between the germline ends. The CDR3 covers 14 residues. Using immunoSEQ multiplex PCR, the repertoire was profiled, and TCRdb retains in-frame clones only, with some absent. The data hold 65,000 to 95,000 clones, with around 84% observed a single time. The sequence was collected from a human donor with chronic lymphocytic leukemia. Sample: PBMCs, taken before ibrutinib treatment. This chain uses TRBV29-1 with TRBJ2-2; D uncertain. The CDR3 is CSVESSSNTGELFF. The CDR3 bases are TGCAGCGTTGAAAGTAGCTCGAACACCGGGGAGCTGTTTTTT.